The rows below give T cell receptor beta chains drawn from one sample of a study of identical twins. TCRdb reprocessed the 5' RACE reads with MiXCR, giving one entry per CDR3 protein. In the table there are about 240,000 distinct CDR3 sequences, 10% to 13% of which are singletons. The sample taken for sequencing was memory T cells sorted from blood. The receptors were sampled from a man aged 50-59 years in good health. Both conserved end residues are part of each CDR3. Each record gives: CDR3 protein, CDR3 DNA, J gene, D gene, clone size, V gene. D genes are given only for firm matches. Rows may omit the clone size; those that give it use once, few, many or a size class.

CDR3 protein: CASSQASSPGGSEQFF
CDR3 DNA: TGTGCCAGCAGCCAAGCTTCTTCACCAGGGGGTAGTGAGCAGTTCTTC
J gene: TRBJ2-1
D gene: TRBD1
clone size: many
V gene: TRBV4-2

CDR3 protein: CASSVVPVGTGELFF
CDR3 DNA: TGTGCCAGCAGCGTAGTACCAGTAGGCACCGGGGAGCTGTTTTTT
J gene: TRBJ2-2
D gene: .
clone size: .
V gene: TRBV9

CDR3 protein: CSARGGTGELFF
CDR3 DNA: TGCAGTGCTAGAGGCGGAACCGGGGAGCTGTTTTTT
J gene: TRBJ2-2
D gene: .
clone size: few
V gene: TRBV20-1

CDR3 protein: CASRTGDEKLFF
CDR3 DNA: TGTGCCAGCAGGACAGGGGATGAAAAACTGTTTTTT
J gene: TRBJ1-4
D gene: TRBD1
clone size: many
V gene: TRBV6-5

CDR3 protein: CASSQRQGAGDTQYF
CDR3 DNA: TGTGCCAGCAGCCAGAGACAGGGGGCAGGAGATACGCAGTATTTT
J gene: TRBJ2-3
D gene: TRBD1
clone size: many
V gene: TRBV14

CDR3 protein: CAISESGRGGRYTDTQYF
CDR3 DNA: TGTGCCATCAGTGAGTCGGGGAGAGGAGGGAGATACACAGATACGCAGTATTTT
J gene: TRBJ2-3
D gene: .
clone size: few
V gene: TRBV10-3

CDR3 protein: CASSFGRMGYTF
CDR3 DNA: TGTGCCAGCAGCTTCGGACGTATGGGCTACACCTTC
J gene: TRBJ1-2
D gene: .
clone size: .
V gene: TRBV11-2

CDR3 protein: CASSPAGGSSYNEQFF
CDR3 DNA: TGTGCCAGCAGTCCAGCGGGAGGAAGCTCCTACAATGAGCAGTTCTTC
J gene: TRBJ2-1
D gene: TRBD2
clone size: .
V gene: TRBV7-9

CDR3 protein: CASSPRGGGRTGELFF
CDR3 DNA: TGTGCCAGCAGCCCCCGAGGCGGGGGCCGGACCGGGGAGCTGTTTTTT
J gene: TRBJ2-2
D gene: .
clone size: .
V gene: TRBV7-2

CDR3 protein: CSASGPGYEQYF
CDR3 DNA: TGCAGTGCTAGTGGGCCAGGGTACGAGCAGTACTTC
J gene: TRBJ2-7
D gene: .
clone size: few
V gene: TRBV20-1

CDR3 protein: CASSLLLWVGEQFF
CDR3 DNA: TGTGCCAGCAGCTTACTATTATGGGTAGGCGAGCAGTTCTTC
J gene: TRBJ2-1
D gene: .
clone size: many
V gene: TRBV7-2

CDR3 protein: CASTPRGGQQYF
CDR3 DNA: TGTGCCAGCACCCCCCGGGGGGGGCAGCAGTACTTC
J gene: TRBJ2-7
D gene: TRBD2
clone size: many
V gene: TRBV28

CDR3 protein: CASSLVGFSSGANVLTF
CDR3 DNA: TGTGCCAGCAGTTTGGTCGGTTTTAGCTCTGGGGCCAACGTCCTGACTTTC
J gene: TRBJ2-6
D gene: .
clone size: few
V gene: TRBV28

CDR3 protein: CASSPDPVGVAGTSYNEQFF
CDR3 DNA: TGTGCCAGTAGCCCTGACCCCGTGGGAGTAGCGGGGACCTCCTACAATGAGCAGTTCTTC
J gene: TRBJ2-1
D gene: TRBD2
clone size: .
V gene: TRBV19

CDR3 protein: CASSQLGTSGGGTQYF
CDR3 DNA: TGCGCCAGCAGCCAACTCGGGACTAGCGGGGGTGGGACCCAGTACTTC
J gene: TRBJ2-5
D gene: TRBD2
clone size: .
V gene: TRBV4-1

CDR3 protein: CASSLGRGAHYGYTF
CDR3 DNA: TGTGCCAGCAGCTTAGGTCGGGGGGCGCACTATGGCTACACCTTC
J gene: TRBJ1-2
D gene: .
clone size: many
V gene: TRBV11-2

CDR3 protein: CASSLMVGNEQFF
CDR3 DNA: TGTGCCAGCAGCTTAATGGTCGGCAATGAGCAGTTCTTC
J gene: TRBJ2-1
D gene: .
clone size: few
V gene: TRBV7-3

CDR3 protein: CASSLSPGGGTEAFF
CDR3 DNA: TGTGCCAGCAGCTTAAGTCCAGGGGGCGGGACTGAAGCTTTCTTT
J gene: TRBJ1-1
D gene: TRBD1
clone size: many
V gene: TRBV7-9

CDR3 protein: CASRSQGALDEQYF
CDR3 DNA: TGCGCCAGCAGGAGTCAGGGGGCTCTGGACGAGCAGTACTTC
J gene: TRBJ2-7
D gene: TRBD1
clone size: many
V gene: TRBV5-1

CDR3 protein: CASSYGAGFVSNEQFF
CDR3 DNA: TGTGCCAGCAGTTACGGAGCAGGCTTCGTGTCCAATGAGCAGTTCTTC
J gene: TRBJ2-1
D gene: .
clone size: many
V gene: TRBV6-5

CDR3 protein: CASSYRVASLNTEAFF
CDR3 DNA: TGTGCCAGCAGTTACAGGGTAGCTTCCCTAAACACTGAAGCTTTCTTT
J gene: TRBJ1-1
D gene: .
clone size: many
V gene: TRBV6-5

CDR3 protein: CASSMISHPGSPLHF
CDR3 DNA: TGTGCCAGCAGCATGATCAGTCATCCAGGATCACCCCTCCACTTT
J gene: TRBJ1-6
D gene: .
clone size: many
V gene: TRBV27

CDR3 protein: CASSRAGTEETQYF
CDR3 DNA: TGTGCCAGCAGTCGGGCCGGGACGGAAGAGACCCAGTACTTC
J gene: TRBJ2-5
D gene: .
clone size: many
V gene: TRBV12-3/TRBV12-4

CDR3 protein: CASSTTGTGRSPLHF
CDR3 DNA: TGTGCCAGCAGTACCACCGGGACAGGGCGATCACCCCTCCACTTT
J gene: TRBJ1-6
D gene: TRBD1
clone size: .
V gene: TRBV6-2/TRBV6-3

CDR3 protein: CASSYGAGNYEQYF
CDR3 DNA: TGTGCCAGCAGTTACGGCGCAGGGAACTACGAGCAGTACTTC
J gene: TRBJ2-7
D gene: .
clone size: few
V gene: TRBV6-5

CDR3 protein: CSASDGVSNQPQHF
CDR3 DNA: TGCAGTGCTAGCGACGGAGTAAGCAATCAGCCCCAGCATTTT
J gene: TRBJ1-5
D gene: .
clone size: many
V gene: TRBV20-1

CDR3 protein: CASSYMGEAFF
CDR3 DNA: TGTGCCAGCAGTTACATGGGTGAAGCTTTCTTT
J gene: TRBJ1-1
D gene: .
clone size: .
V gene: TRBV6-2/TRBV6-3

CDR3 protein: CASSLGARSDQPQHF
CDR3 DNA: TGTGCCAGCAGCTTAGGGGCCCGGAGCGATCAGCCCCAGCATTTT
J gene: TRBJ1-5
D gene: .
clone size: few
V gene: TRBV11-2

CDR3 protein: CASSQSSGRPYEQYF
CDR3 DNA: TGTGCCAGCAGCCAATCTTCTGGCAGGCCCTACGAGCAGTACTTC
J gene: TRBJ2-7
D gene: .
clone size: many
V gene: TRBV16

CDR3 protein: CASSQGIRFDEQYF
CDR3 DNA: TGTGCCAGCAGCCAAGGTATCAGATTTGACGAGCAGTACTTC
J gene: TRBJ2-7
D gene: .
clone size: many
V gene: TRBV4-2